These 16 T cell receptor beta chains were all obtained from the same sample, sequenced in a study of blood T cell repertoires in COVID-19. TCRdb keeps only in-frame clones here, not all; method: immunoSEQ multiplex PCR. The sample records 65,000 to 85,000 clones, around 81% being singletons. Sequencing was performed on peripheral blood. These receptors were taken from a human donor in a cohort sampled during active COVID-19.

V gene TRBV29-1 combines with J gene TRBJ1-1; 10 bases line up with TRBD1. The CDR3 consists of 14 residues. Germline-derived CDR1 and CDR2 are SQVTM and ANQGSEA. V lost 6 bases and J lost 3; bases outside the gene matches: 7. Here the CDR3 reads CSVFPGTGDTEAFF. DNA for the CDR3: TGCAGCGTCTTCCCCGGGACAGGGGACACTGAAGCTTTCTTT.

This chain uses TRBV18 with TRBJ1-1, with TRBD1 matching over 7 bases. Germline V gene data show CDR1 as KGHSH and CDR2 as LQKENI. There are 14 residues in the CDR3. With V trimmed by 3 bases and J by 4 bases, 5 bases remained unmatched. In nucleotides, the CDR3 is TGTGCCAGCTCACCTCCGACAGGGACCACTGAAGCTTTCTTT. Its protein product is CASSPPTGTTEAFF.

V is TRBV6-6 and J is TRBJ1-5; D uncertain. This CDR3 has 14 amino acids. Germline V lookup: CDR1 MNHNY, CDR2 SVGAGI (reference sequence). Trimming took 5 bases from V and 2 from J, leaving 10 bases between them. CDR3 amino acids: CASSPGLGNQPQHF. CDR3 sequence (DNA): TGTGCCAGCAGTCCTGGCCTGGGCAATCAGCCCCAGCATTTT.

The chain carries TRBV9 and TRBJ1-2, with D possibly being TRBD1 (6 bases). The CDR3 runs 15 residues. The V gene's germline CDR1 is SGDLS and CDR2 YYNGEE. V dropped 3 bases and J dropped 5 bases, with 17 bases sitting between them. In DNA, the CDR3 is TGTGCCAGCAGCGCTACAGGGTTAGGGTCATATGGCTACACCTTC. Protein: CASSATGLGSYGYTF. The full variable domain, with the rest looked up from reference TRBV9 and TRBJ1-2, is DSGVTQTPKHLITATGQRVTLRCSPRSGDLSVYWYQQSLDQGLQFLIQYYNGEERAKGNILERFSAQQFPDLHSELNLSSLELGDSALYFCASSATGLGSYGYTFGSGTRLTVV.

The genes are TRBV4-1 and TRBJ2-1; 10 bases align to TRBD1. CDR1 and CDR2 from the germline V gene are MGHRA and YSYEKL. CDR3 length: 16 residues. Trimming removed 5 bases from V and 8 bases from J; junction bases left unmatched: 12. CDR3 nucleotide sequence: TGCGCCAGCAGCAAAACCGGGACAGGGGTCAGGGATGAGCAGTTCTTC. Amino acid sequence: CASSKTGTGVRDEQFF.

CDR3 DNA sequence: TGTGCCAGCAGCGGGACACTGACCCTATTCAACTATGGCTACACCTTC. Translating it yields CASSGTLTLFNYGYTF. This chain links TRBV28 with TRBJ1-2; possibly TRBD1 for D (6 bases). V lost 6 bases and J lost 2, with 19 bases in between. The CDR3 extends over 16 amino acids. Germline lookup yields CDR1 MDHEN and CDR2 SYDVKM.

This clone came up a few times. CDR3 in DNA: TGTGCCAGCAGCAGTACAGGGGGCCCCAACACCGGGGAGCTGTTTTTT. It codes for CASSSTGGPNTGELFF. The chain has TRBV11-3 and TRBJ2-2; 9 bases align to TRBD1. The germline V gene encodes CDR1 SGHNT and CDR2 YENEEA. CDR3 length: 16 residues. V dropped 5 bases and J dropped 2; count of bases not matched to a gene: 6.

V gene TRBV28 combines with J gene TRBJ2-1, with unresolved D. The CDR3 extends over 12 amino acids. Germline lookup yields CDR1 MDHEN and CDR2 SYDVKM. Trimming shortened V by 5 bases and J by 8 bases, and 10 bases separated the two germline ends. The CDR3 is CASSPPRDEQFF. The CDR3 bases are TGTGCCAGCAGTCCCCCCCGGGATGAGCAGTTCTTC.

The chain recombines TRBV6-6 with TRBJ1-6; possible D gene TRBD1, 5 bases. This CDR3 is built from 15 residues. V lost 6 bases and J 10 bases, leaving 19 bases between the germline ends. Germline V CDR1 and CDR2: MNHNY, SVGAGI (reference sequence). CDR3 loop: CASRPPGLGGSPLHF. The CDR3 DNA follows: TGTGCCAGCAGACCCCCGGGACTGGGAGGCTCACCCCTCCACTTT.

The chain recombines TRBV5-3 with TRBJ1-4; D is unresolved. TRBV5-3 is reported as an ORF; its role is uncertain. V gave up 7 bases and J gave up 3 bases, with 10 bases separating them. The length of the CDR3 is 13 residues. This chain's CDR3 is CARSGGSNEKLFF. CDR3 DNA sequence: TGTGCCAGATCTGGAGGTTCTAATGAAAAACTGTTTTTT.

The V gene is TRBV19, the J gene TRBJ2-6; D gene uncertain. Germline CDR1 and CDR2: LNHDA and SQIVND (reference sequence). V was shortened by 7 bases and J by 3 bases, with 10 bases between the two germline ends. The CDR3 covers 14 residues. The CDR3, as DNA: TGTGCCAGTAAGGAGACTGGTGGGGCCAACGTCCTGACTTTC. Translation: CASKETGGANVLTF.

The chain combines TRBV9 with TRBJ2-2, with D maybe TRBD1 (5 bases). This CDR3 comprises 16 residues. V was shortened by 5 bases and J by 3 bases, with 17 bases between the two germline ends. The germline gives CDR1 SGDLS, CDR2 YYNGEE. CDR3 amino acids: CASSDSEGAYTGELFF. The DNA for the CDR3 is TGTGCCAGCAGTGATTCTGAAGGGGCTTACACCGGGGAGCTGTTTTTT.

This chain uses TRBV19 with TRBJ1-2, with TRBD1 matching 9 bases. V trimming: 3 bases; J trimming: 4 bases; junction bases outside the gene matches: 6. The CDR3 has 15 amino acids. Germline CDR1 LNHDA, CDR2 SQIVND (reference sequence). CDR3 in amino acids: CASSIPDRGSYGYTF. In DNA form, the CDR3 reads TGTGCCAGTAGTATCCCGGACAGGGGTTCCTATGGCTACACCTTC. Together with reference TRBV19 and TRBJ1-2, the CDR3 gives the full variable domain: DGGITQSPKYLFRKEGQNVTLSCEQNLNHDAMYWYRQDPGQGLRLIYYSQIVNDFQKGDIAEGYSVSREKKESFPLTVTSAQKNPTAFYLCASSIPDRGSYGYTFGSGTRLTVV.

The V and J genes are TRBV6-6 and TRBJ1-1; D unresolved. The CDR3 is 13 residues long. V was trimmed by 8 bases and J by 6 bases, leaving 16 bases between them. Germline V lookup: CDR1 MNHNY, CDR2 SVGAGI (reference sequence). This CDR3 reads CASSDPRDSEAFF. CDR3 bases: TGTGCCAGCTCTGACCCGAGGGATTCTGAAGCTTTCTTT.

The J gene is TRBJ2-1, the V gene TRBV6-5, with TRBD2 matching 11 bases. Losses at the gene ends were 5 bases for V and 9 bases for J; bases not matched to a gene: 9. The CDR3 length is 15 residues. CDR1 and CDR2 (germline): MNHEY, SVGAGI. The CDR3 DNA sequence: TGTGCCAGCAGTATCCTCGGGACTAGCGGTGGTGAGCAGTTCTTC. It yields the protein CASSILGTSGGEQFF.

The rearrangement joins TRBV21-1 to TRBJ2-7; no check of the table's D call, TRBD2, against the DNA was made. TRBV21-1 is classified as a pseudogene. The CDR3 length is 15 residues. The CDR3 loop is CASSNLEPFYLEQYV. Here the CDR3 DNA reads TGTGCCAGCAGCAACCTAGAGCCCTTTTACCTCGAGCAGTACGTC.